This T cell receptor (beta chain) was sequenced during a study of T-cell reconstitution after alpha-beta-depleted transplantation in children. CDR1 MNHEY and CDR2 SMNVEV come from the germline V gene (reference sequence). Trimming removed 8 bases from V and 0 bases from J; junction bases left unmatched: 12. The CDR3 is 17 residues long. Overall study results and limits: About two months after transplant, alpha-beta T cells reportedly came from several hundred expanded graft clones.

This clonotype was counted between two and nine times. Antigen specificity is unknown. Researchers prepared the TCRbeta library using unique molecular identifiers, the study reports. In TCRdb, the PCR reads were re-called with MiXCR into one record per CDR3 protein. The repertoire holds roughly 490,000 distinct CDR3 sequences, with 9.5% to 12% as singletons. The sample here was PBMCs, mostly from graft donor cells, taken 180 days after TCRalphabeta/CD19-depleted stem cell transplant. The gene calls are TRBV27 and TRBJ2-1; TRBD2 aligns across 8 bases. The TCR comes from a female patient between 2 and 15 years old who had a stem cell transplant for aplastic anemia, so the T cells may come from the graft donor. The CDR3, as DNA: TGTGCCAGCGGGCGTCTAGCGGGCTTGAGCTCCTACAATGAGCAGTTCTTC. Translated, it gives CASGRLAGLSSYNEQFF.